The sequence of this TCR beta chain was determined in a study of blood T cell repertoires in COVID-19. Study overall: Spain, Italy and the United States supplied samples that represented acute and convalescent COVID-19.

Among Cohort 3 donors, those recovered had two negative PCRs, clearance, or symptom resolution. Sequenced by immunoSEQ multiplex PCR; TCRdb stores in-frame clones only, minus some. The data show roughly 250,000 clones, approximately 83% seen once. Trimming shortened V by 4 bases and J by 4 bases, and 16 bases separated the two germline ends. CDR3 size: 16 residues. CDR1 and CDR2 from the germline V gene are SGHDN and FVKESK. The rearrangement links TRBV14 to TRBJ2-2; a possible D gene is TRBD2 (5 bases). The specimen sequenced was PBMCs or T cells enriched from blood (not recorded which). The TCR sequence derives from a woman in her thirties who had recovered from COVID-19. CDR3 sequence (DNA): TGTGCCAGCAGCCCGCATGTGGGGAGCGTCACCGGGGAGCTGTTTTTT. Its translation: CASSPHVGSVTGELFF.